One and the same sample provided the 25 T cell receptor beta chains below, sequenced in a study of regulatory T cells in long-lasting Graves disease. Documented time point: persistent/refractory GD, antithyroid drugs over 5 years with positive TRAb. With RNA extracted from PBMCs as input, the TCR library was made. CDR3 regions were amplified by Arm-PCR using iRepertoire HTBI primers to build TCR beta libraries. MiXCR was run by TCRdb on the multiplex PCR reads, yielding one entry per CDR3 protein. The table has approximately 350,000 distinct CDR3 sequences, roughly 25% seen once. Sample: peripheral blood mononuclear cells (PBMCs), taken when the disease was refractory, from a patient treated with antithyroid drugs. These receptors all stem from a woman between 40 and 50 years old with Graves disease.

This clonotype showed up just a few times. The rearrangement links TRBV19 to TRBJ2-7; no firm D call. Germline values: CDR1 LNHDA, CDR2 SQIVND (reference sequence). With 6 bases removed from V and 2 bases from J, the gap between germline ends came to 8 bases. This CDR3 has 12 residues. CDR3 region: CASSTTAYEQYF. The CDR3 bases are TGTGCCAGTAGCACAACAGCCTACGAGCAGTACTTC.

This clonotype has at least ten counts. CDR3 residues: CASRGTGGPEAFF. DNA for the CDR3: TGTGCCAGCAGAGGGACAGGGGGCCCTGAAGCTTTCTTT. The chain recombines TRBV6-1 with TRBJ1-1; 12 bases align to TRBD1. The CDR3 contains 13 residues. Germline V gene lookup returns CDR1 MNHNS and CDR2 SASEGT. J lost 6 bases, V lost 6 bases, and 2 bases had no gene match.

This clonotype was counted ten times or more. The chain links TRBV12-3 or TRBV12-4 to TRBJ2-7; TRBD1 is a possible D gene (5 bases). The CDR3 length is 14 residues. Trimming pared 2 bases from V and 1 base from J, leaving 9 bases between. CDR3 nucleotides: TGTGCCAGCAGTTTATTAGACAGATCCTACGAGCAGTACTTC. It translates to CASSLLDRSYEQYF.

The rearrangement uses TRBV28 and TRBJ2-1; 9 bases fit TRBD1. Losses at the gene ends were 3 bases for V and 15 bases for J; bases not matched to a gene: 9. The CDR3 runs 13 residues. CDR1 is MDHEN, CDR2 SYDVKM, per germline. The CDR3 nucleotides read TGTGCCAGCAGTTTGCCTACAGGGGGCAAGCCGTTCTTC. Protein sequence: CASSLPTGGKPFF.

This clonotype has just a few counts. V is TRBV7-3 and J is TRBJ2-5; D may be TRBD1 or TRBD2 (5 bases each). The germline V and J ends were trimmed by 6 bases and 2 bases, with 22 bases remaining between them. The CDR3 length is 17 residues. Germline V CDR1 and CDR2: SGHTA, FQGTGA. The CDR3 nucleotides read TGTGCCAGCAGGAAAATAACCTGGGACGGTCCTCAAGAGACCCAGTACTTC. It codes for CASRKITWDGPQETQYF.

The J gene is TRBJ2-1, the V gene TRBV2; 9 positions agree with TRBD2. The V and J ends lost 5 bases and 4 bases, in that order; junction bases with no gene match: 6. Germline CDR1 is SNHLY and CDR2 is FYNNEI. This CDR3 region has 15 residues. The CDR3 sequence is CASSNGLAGYNEQFF. DNA for the CDR3: TGTGCCAGCAGTAACGGGCTAGCGGGATACAATGAGCAGTTCTTC.

This sequence joins TRBV5-1 and TRBJ2-2, with 9 bases fitting TRBD2. The CDR3 has 16 amino acids. CDR1 and CDR2 (germline): SGHRS, YFSETQ. With 4 bases clipped from V and 5 bases from J, the junction kept 9 bases outside the gene matches. The CDR3 nucleotides read TGCGCCAGCAGCCTTAGCGGGAGCGTTGAGACCGGGGAGCTGTTTTTT. Residues: CASSLSGSVETGELFF.

The chain carries TRBV19 and TRBJ2-5, with 7 nucleotides matching TRBD1. Losses at the gene ends were 4 bases for V and 3 bases for J; bases not matched to a gene: 8. Per germline, CDR1 LNHDA and CDR2 SQIVND (reference sequence). The CDR3 runs 15 residues. CDR3 amino acids: CASSKTGILKETQYF. The CDR3 coding sequence is TGTGCCAGTAGTAAGACAGGGATTCTTAAAGAGACCCAGTACTTC.

This clonotype was recorded at least ten times. CDR3 loop: CSATPSTGADYEQYF. Written as DNA, the CDR3 is TGCAGTGCTACACCAAGTACAGGGGCGGACTACGAGCAGTACTTC. This chain connects TRBV20-1 to TRBJ2-7, with 7 nucleotides matching TRBD1. The CDR3 totals 15 residues. The J segment lost 3 bases and the V segment lost 4 bases, leaving 12 bases of the junction unmatched. In germline, CDR1 is DFQATT, CDR2 SNEGSKA (reference sequence).

This clonotype was counted only a few times. The V call is TRBV5-1, the J call TRBJ2-2; the match to TRBD2 covers 7 bases. The CDR3 loop spans 15 amino acids. Germline-derived CDR1 and CDR2 are SGHRS and YFSETQ. Germline trimming cut 2 bases from V and 4 bases from J; bases unmatched to any gene: 5. CDR3 residues: CASSFSTGGTGELFF. CDR3 DNA sequence: TGCGCCAGCAGCTTTTCCACGGGAGGCACCGGGGAGCTGTTTTTT.

This clonotype showed up many times. The chain is built from TRBV5-1 and TRBJ2-7, with D tentatively TRBD1 (6 bases). Trimming left V 0 bases short and J 6 bases short, with 13 bases between. The CDR3 runs to 14 residues. From germline, CDR1 is SGHRS and CDR2 YFSETQ. The CDR3 nucleotides are TGCGCCAGCAGCTTGGACAGGGAGTGGGGCGAGCAGTACTTC. It codes for CASSLDREWGEQYF.

This clonotype was observed a handful of times. The gene calls are TRBV6-1 and TRBJ2-2; D is possibly TRBD1 (6 bases). Per the germline V gene, CDR1 is MNHNS and CDR2 is SASEGT. This CDR3 is built from 17 residues. The ends were cut back, 0 bases at V and 0 bases at J, with 11 bases in the middle. The CDR3 DNA reads as TGTGCCAGCAGTGAAGCGTTTGGGACACCGAACACCGGGGAGCTGTTTTTT. Encoded protein: CASSEAFGTPNTGELFF.

In regard to this clonotype: A read error may produce the germline difference seen at one junction end. The gene calls are TRBV6-4 and TRBJ2-5; 9 positions match TRBD2. Germline V gene sequence: CDR1 MRHNA, CDR2 SNTAGT. This CDR3 comprises 15 residues. The CDR3 is CAGSSSGMGGETQYF. The CDR3 nucleotides are TGTGCCGGCAGTTCTAGCGGGATGGGAGGAGAGACCCAGTACTTC.

This clonotype was recorded at least ten times. The chain links TRBV28 to TRBJ1-5; perhaps TRBD1 as D (5 bases). With 7 bases removed from V and 1 base from J, the gap between germline ends came to 17 bases. Germline assignment: CDR1 MDHEN and CDR2 SYDVKM. The CDR3 covers 16 residues. In DNA form, the CDR3 reads TGTGCCAGCACCCTCACCATGGGGGGGAGCAATCAGCCCCAGCATTTT. Translated, it gives CASTLTMGGSNQPQHF.

The chain has TRBV7-8 and TRBJ2-2; 8 positions match TRBD2. Germline V lookup: CDR1 SGHVS, CDR2 FQNEAQ. With 2 bases clipped from V and 7 bases from J, the junction kept 12 bases outside the gene matches. The CDR3 has 17 residues. The CDR3 sequence is CASSLWSGRAGGGELFF. DNA for the CDR3: TGTGCCAGCAGCTTATGGTCCGGGAGGGCCGGTGGCGGGGAGCTGTTTTTT.

The gene calls are TRBV7-9 and TRBJ1-1, with 9 nucleotides matching TRBD1. After removal of 5 bases from V and 5 bases from J, the junction contained 12 bases not matched to a gene. There are 16 residues in the CDR3. Germline CDR1 SEHNR, CDR2 FQNEAQ (reference sequence). In nucleotides, the CDR3 is TGTGCCAGCAGCCAAGGGCACAGGGGGCGATTTACTGAAGCTTTCTTT. Protein sequence: CASSQGHRGRFTEAFF.

In this sample, this clonotype turned up a few times. The chain employs TRBV10-2 and TRBJ2-7; a weak D match, TRBD1 (7 bases). Trimming left V 6 bases short and J 1 base short, with 16 bases between. Germline V lookup: CDR1 WSHSY, CDR2 SAAADI. The CDR3 runs to 15 residues. The CDR3 region is CASSSSGGSSYEQYF. The CDR3 nucleotides are TGCGCCAGCAGCTCCTCAGGGGGGAGTTCCTACGAGCAGTACTTC.

This clonotype was detected ten times or more. This chain uses TRBV27 with TRBJ2-7, with 7 bases that match TRBD2. Germline CDR1 is MNHEY and CDR2 is SMNVEV (reference sequence). V shed 5 bases and J 5 bases; nucleotides not matched to a gene: 9. The CDR3 sequence is 14 residues long. CDR3 sequence reads: CASSPRGSSHEQYF. The CDR3 DNA is TGTGCCAGCAGTCCCCGCGGGAGTAGTCACGAGCAGTACTTC.

The table lists this clonotype with a few counts. The CDR3 nucleotides are TGTGCCAGCAGTCCGGGGGTCTTTTCCTACGAGCAGTACTTC. Its protein product is CASSPGVFSYEQYF. The V call is TRBV12-3 or TRBV12-4, the J call TRBJ2-7; TRBD2 is a possible D gene (6 bases). This CDR3 has 14 amino acids. The V gene lost 5 bases and the J gene lost 1 base, with 12 bases spanning the gap.

This clonotype was observed a few times. The chain uses TRBV6-1 and TRBJ2-2; 8 bases align to TRBD1. V was clipped by 7 bases and J by 4 bases; unmatched bases: 5. Germline-derived CDR1 and CDR2 are MNHNS and SASEGT. The CDR3 runs to 14 residues. The CDR3 is CASKGQGGTGELFF. The DNA of the CDR3 is TGTGCCAGCAAAGGACAGGGTGGCACCGGGGAGCTGTTTTTT.

Worth noting for this clonotype: A read error is likely here: a far larger clone is one base away. V gene TRBV2 combines with J gene TRBJ2-7; D might be TRBD1 or TRBD2, each matching 6 bases. Looked up from germline, CDR1 is SNHLY and CDR2 is FYNNEI. The CDR3 consists of 15 residues. V lost 7 bases to trimming and J lost 0 bases, with 16 bases between them. The CDR3 nucleotides read TGTGCCAGCACCCTGGGACTCAGGGGCTCCTACGAGCAGTACTTC. This encodes CASTLGLRGSYEQYF.

This clonotype came up a few times. This sequence joins TRBV20-1 and TRBJ2-1; D could derive from TRBD1 or TRBD2 (5 bases each). The CDR3 has 17 amino acids. From germline, CDR1 is DFQATT and CDR2 SNEGSKA (reference sequence). With 3 bases removed from V and 9 bases from J, the gap between germline ends came to 27 bases. Here the CDR3 reads CSASASWGRDLGTEQFF. The CDR3 DNA reads as TGCAGTGCTAGCGCTTCCTGGGGGAGAGACCTGGGTACTGAGCAGTTCTTC.

V is TRBV5-5 and J is TRBJ1-5; D gene ambiguous. Germline V gene data show CDR1 as SGHKS and CDR2 as YYEKEE (reference sequence). V lost 4 bases to trimming and J lost 4 bases, with 15 bases between them. The CDR3 is 15 residues long. CDR3 in amino acids: CASSVAWTDNQPQHF. The CDR3 nucleotides read TGTGCCAGCAGCGTCGCTTGGACGGATAATCAGCCCCAGCATTTT.

This clonotype was seen only a few times. The chain has TRBV3-1 and TRBJ2-7; the D is unclear. Per germline, CDR1 LGHDT and CDR2 YNNKEL (reference sequence). The CDR3 covers 12 residues. Trimming removed 1 base from V and 4 bases from J, with 5 bases in between. The chain's CDR3 is CASSQGGYEQYF. CDR3 sequence (DNA): TGTGCCAGCAGCCAAGGCGGATACGAGCAGTACTTC.

This chain connects TRBV19 to TRBJ2-7; 11 bases line up with TRBD2. V lost 6 bases to trimming and J lost 6 bases; unmatched junction nucleotides: 10. This CDR3 region has 15 residues. Germline CDR1 reads LNHDA; CDR2 reads SQIVND (reference sequence). The CDR3 DNA follows: TGTGCCAGTAGACAACTAGCGGGAGTTTCGTCCGAGCAGTACTTC. Translation: CASRQLAGVSSEQYF.